This TCR beta chain was documented in a study of T cell repertoires in cytomegalovirus infection. Study information: Alongside well-studied HLA-B-restricted CMV epitopes, recently identified HLA-C-restricted CMV epitopes were also used. Matching HLA type and CMV infection were both indicated by public TCR beta signatures.

Study findings and constraints: Across the ex vivo response, the dominant clonotypes were HLA-C-restricted CMV-specific TCR beta clonotypes.

In TCRdb, the reads were re-called with MiXCR into one record per CDR3 protein. The profile covers under 90,000 distinct CDR3 sequences, with more than 40% appearing a single time and about 92% taken by the ten largest. In the case of this clonotype: The antigen is undetermined.

CDR1 and CDR2 from the germline V gene are MGHRA and YSYEKL. V shed 4 bases, J shed 4 bases, and the junction held 8 bases outside the gene matches. The CDR3 loop spans 16 amino acids. The sequence was collected from a human donor in good health (CMV status not recorded). Some clones in this sample may be carry-over from other donors' samples. Here the sequenced sample was CD8+ T cells from cultured PBMCs, taken from culture after CMV antigen stimulation. V usage is TRBV4-1 and J usage is TRBJ2-3, with 10 bases that match TRBD1. The CDR3 loop reads CASSRGPGQGPDTQYF. The CDR3 DNA reads as TGCGCCAGCAGCCGAGGCCCGGGACAGGGGCCAGATACGCAGTATTTT.